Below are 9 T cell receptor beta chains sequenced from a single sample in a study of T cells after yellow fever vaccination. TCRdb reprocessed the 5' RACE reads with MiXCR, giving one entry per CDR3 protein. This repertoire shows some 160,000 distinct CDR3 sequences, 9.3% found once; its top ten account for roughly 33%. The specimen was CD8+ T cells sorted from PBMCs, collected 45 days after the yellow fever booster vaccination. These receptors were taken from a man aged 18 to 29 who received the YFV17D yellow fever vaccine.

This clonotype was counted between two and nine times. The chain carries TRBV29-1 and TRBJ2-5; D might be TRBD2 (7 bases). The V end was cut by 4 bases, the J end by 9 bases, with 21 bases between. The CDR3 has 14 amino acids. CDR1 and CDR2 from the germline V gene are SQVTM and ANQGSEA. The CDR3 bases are TGCAGCGTTGTTTTGGCGGGGGCCGGGGCGGCCCAGTACTTC. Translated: CSVVLAGAGAAQYF.

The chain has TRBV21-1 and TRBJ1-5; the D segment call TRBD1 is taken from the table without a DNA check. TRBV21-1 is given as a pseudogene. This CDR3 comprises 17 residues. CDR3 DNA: TGTGCCAGCAGCAGGGGACAGGGGATTGCGGGCAATCAGCCCCAGCATTTT. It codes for CASSRGQGIAGNQPQHF.

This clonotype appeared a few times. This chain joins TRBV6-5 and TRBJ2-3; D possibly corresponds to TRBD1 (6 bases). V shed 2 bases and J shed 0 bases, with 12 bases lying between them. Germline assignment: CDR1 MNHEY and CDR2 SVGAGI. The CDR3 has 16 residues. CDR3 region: CASSYGTGISTDTQYF. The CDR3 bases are TGTGCCAGCAGTTACGGAACAGGGATTAGCACAGATACGCAGTATTTT.

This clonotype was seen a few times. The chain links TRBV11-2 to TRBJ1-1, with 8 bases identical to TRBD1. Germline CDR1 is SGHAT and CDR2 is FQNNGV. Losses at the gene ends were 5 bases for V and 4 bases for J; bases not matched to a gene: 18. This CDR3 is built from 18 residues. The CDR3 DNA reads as TGTGCCAGCAGCCCCCGGACAGGGTGGGTACCTGGTACCACTGAAGCTTTCTTT. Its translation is CASSPRTGWVPGTTEAFF.

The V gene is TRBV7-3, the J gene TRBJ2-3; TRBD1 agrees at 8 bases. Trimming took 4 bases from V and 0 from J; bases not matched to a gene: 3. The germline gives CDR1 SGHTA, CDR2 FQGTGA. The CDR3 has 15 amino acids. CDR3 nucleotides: TGTGCCAGCAGCTGGACAGGGATTAGCACAGATACGCAGTATTTT. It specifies CASSWTGISTDTQYF.

Here the CDR3 DNA reads TGTGCCAGCAGCGGGGGGAGGTCAGACTACCGGGAGAATGAGCAGTTCTTC. Amino acid sequence: CASSGGRSDYRENEQFF. The chain couples TRBV5-8 to TRBJ2-1; D is perhaps TRBD2 (6 bases). From germline, CDR1 is SGHTS and CDR2 YDEGEE. The CDR3 is made up of 17 amino acids. V was pared by 4 bases and J by 7 bases, with 24 bases between.

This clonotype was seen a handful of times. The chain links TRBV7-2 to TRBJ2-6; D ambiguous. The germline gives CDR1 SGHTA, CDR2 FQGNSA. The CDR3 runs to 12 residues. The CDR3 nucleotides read TGTGCGGCCGGGTCCGGGGCCAACGTCCTGACTTTC. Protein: CAAGSGANVLTF.

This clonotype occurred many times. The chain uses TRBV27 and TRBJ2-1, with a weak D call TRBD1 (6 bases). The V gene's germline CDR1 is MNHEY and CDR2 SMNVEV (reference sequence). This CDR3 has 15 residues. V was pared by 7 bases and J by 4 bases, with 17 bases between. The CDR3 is CASMGWDKVYNEQFF. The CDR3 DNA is TGTGCCAGCATGGGGTGGGACAAGGTGTACAATGAGCAGTTCTTC.

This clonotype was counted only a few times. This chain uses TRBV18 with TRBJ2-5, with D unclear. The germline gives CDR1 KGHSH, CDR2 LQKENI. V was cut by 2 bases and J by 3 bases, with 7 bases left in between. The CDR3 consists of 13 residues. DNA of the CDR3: TGTGCCAGCTCACCATTAAGGGAAGAGACCCAGTACTTC. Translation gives CASSPLREETQYF.